Listed here is a single T cell receptor beta chain. Its antigen remains unidentified. This CDR3 spans 16 amino acids. Deletions cut 0 bases from V and 4 bases from J, with 12 bases between. Germline CDR1 LGHNA, CDR2 YSLEER. The source of the sample is a study of shared clonotypes between healthy human individuals. Across the study: Aged between 18 and 49, the donors were a couple of women and three men. Findings and caveats of the study: Sharing across a few donors was seen in 4% to 6.5% of naive CD4 clonotypes.

Splitting of each subset's genomic DNA was done evenly across several immunoSEQ plates. Original processing methods: There were no quality scores in the junction-only immunoSEQ sequences, so filtering differed. Some clones are missing from TCRdb's copy, which holds only in-frame ones; the method was immunoSEQ multiplex PCR. D and trimming were read from the DNA, whereas the V and J calls and clone size are those reported in that table. The sample shows roughly 2 million clones, about 95% of them seen only once. Terminally differentiated effector memory CD45RA+ cells were excluded from the naive CD8 cells, which were CD45RO-negative and positively selected for CCR7.

V is TRBV4-3 and J is TRBJ1-4; weak D call: TRBD1 (5 bases). The sequenced material came from naive CD8+ T cells sorted from blood. The clonotype was recovered from a man in his late teens or twenties in good health. For the CDR3, the DNA is TGCGCCAGCAGCCAAGAGGTGCAGGGTGGTAATGAAAAACTGTTTTTT. Translated: CASSQEVQGGNEKLFF.